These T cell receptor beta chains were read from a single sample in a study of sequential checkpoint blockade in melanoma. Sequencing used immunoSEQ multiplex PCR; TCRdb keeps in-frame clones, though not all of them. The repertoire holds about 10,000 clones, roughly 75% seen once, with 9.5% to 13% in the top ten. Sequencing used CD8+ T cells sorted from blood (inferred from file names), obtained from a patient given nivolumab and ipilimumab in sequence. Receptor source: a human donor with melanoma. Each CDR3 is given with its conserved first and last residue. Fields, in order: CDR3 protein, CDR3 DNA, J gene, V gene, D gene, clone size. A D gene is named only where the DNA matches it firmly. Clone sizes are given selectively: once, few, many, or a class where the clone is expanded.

CDR3: CASSTARVNTEAFF
DNA: TGTGCCAGCAGCACTGCCAGGGTTAACACTGAAGCTTTCTTT
J: TRBJ1-1
V: TRBV21-1
D: NA
size: few

CDR3: CASSPLRTGYYTIYF
DNA: TGTGCCAGTAGTCCGCTTCGGACAGGGTACTACACCATATATTTT
J: TRBJ1-3
V: TRBV19
D: TRBD1
size: NA

CDR3: CASSYGQGEDQPQHF
DNA: TGTGCCAGCAGCTACGGCCAGGGCGAGGATCAGCCCCAGCATTTT
J: TRBJ1-5
V: TRBV5-8
D: NA
size: NA

CDR3: CASSSQTGLGEQYF
DNA: TGTGCCAGCAGTTCCCAGACAGGGTTGGGCGAGCAGTACTTC
J: TRBJ2-7
V: TRBV27
D: TRBD1
size: NA

CDR3: CSVEDRTSVEQETQYF
DNA: TGCAGCGTTGAAGACCGGACTAGCGTTGAGCAAGAGACCCAGTACTTC
J: TRBJ2-5
V: TRBV29-1
D: TRBD2
size: NA

CDR3: CASSHGEGPKEVF
DNA: TGTGCCAGCAGTCATGGCGAAGGGCCCAAGGAGGTCTTT
J: TRBJ1-1
V: TRBV28
D: NA
size: NA

CDR3: CASSPGQGLTYEQYF
DNA: TGTGCCAGTAGCCCGGGACAGGGGTTGACCTACGAGCAGTACTTC
J: TRBJ2-7
V: TRBV19
D: TRBD1
size: NA

CDR3: CASREQGGTEAFF
DNA: TGTGCCAGCAGGGAACAGGGGGGGACTGAAGCTTTCTTT
J: TRBJ1-1
V: TRBV27
D: TRBD1
size: NA

CDR3: CASSEDQGRDTEAFF
DNA: TGTGCCAGCAGCGAAGATCAGGGTCGGGACACTGAAGCTTTCTTT
J: TRBJ1-1
V: TRBV7-9
D: NA
size: NA

CDR3: CASSFLRNTEAFF
DNA: TGTGCCAGCAGTTTTTTGAGGAACACTGAAGCTTTCTTT
J: TRBJ1-1
V: TRBV28
D: NA
size: NA

CDR3: CASSVGISGSYEQYF
DNA: TGTGCCAGCAGCGTAGGAATTAGCGGGAGTTACGAGCAGTACTTC
J: TRBJ2-7
V: TRBV9
D: TRBD2
size: NA

CDR3: CASSLFREFSYEQYF
DNA: TGTGCCAGCAGCTTGTTTCGGGAGTTTTCCTACGAGCAGTACTTC
J: TRBJ2-7
V: TRBV5-4
D: NA
size: NA

CDR3: CASSATQGGIQYF
DNA: TGTGCCAGCAGCGCCACACAGGGTGGCATTCAGTACTTC
J: TRBJ2-4
V: TRBV9
D: NA
size: NA

CDR3: CAWSPRELSIQYF
DNA: TGTGCCTGGAGTCCACGGGAACTCTCCATTCAGTACTTC
J: TRBJ2-4
V: TRBV30
D: NA
size: once

CDR3: CASSLDVPTGEIGELFF
DNA: TGTGCCAGCAGCTTAGATGTGCCGACAGGGGAAATCGGGGAGCTGTTTTTT
J: TRBJ2-2
V: TRBV7-6
D: TRBD1
size: NA

CDR3: CASSYSYGNEQFF
DNA: TGTGCCAGCAGTTACAGCTACGGCAATGAGCAGTTCTTC
J: TRBJ2-1
V: TRBV6-5
D: NA
size: NA

CDR3: CASSPDATSGSGNEQFF
DNA: TGTGCCAGCAGTCCCGACGCGACTAGCGGTTCGGGGAATGAGCAGTTCTTC
J: TRBJ2-1
V: TRBV2
D: TRBD2
size: NA

CDR3: CASSPPVPGMGNEQFF
DNA: TGTGCCAGCAGCCCCCCCGTGCCGGGAATGGGCAATGAGCAGTTCTTC
J: TRBJ2-1
V: TRBV7-9
D: NA
size: NA

CDR3: CASRTGYTGELFF
DNA: TGCGCCAGCCGGACAGGGTACACCGGGGAGCTGTTTTTT
J: TRBJ2-2
V: TRBV5-1
D: TRBD1
size: NA

CDR3: CASSFLETSTDTQYF
DNA: TGTGCCAGCAGTTTCCTGGAGACTAGCACAGATACGCAGTATTTT
J: TRBJ2-3
V: TRBV28
D: NA
size: NA

CDR3: CASSPVHWGGQYF
DNA: TGTGCCAGTAGTCCAGTCCACTGGGGCGGGCAGTACTTC
J: TRBJ2-7
V: TRBV19
D: NA
size: NA

CDR3: CASSRGTGGPGELFF
DNA: TGCGCCAGCAGCCGCGGGACAGGGGGCCCCGGGGAGCTGTTTTTT
J: TRBJ2-2
V: TRBV4-3
D: TRBD1
size: NA

CDR3: CASSQYRTSGMGGSYEQYF
DNA: TGCGCCAGCAGCCAATACCGGACTAGCGGTATGGGGGGCTCCTACGAGCAGTACTTC
J: TRBJ2-7
V: TRBV4-3
D: TRBD2
size: once

CDR3: CASSPGTLNTEAFF
DNA: TGTGCCAGTAGTCCCGGGACATTGAACACTGAAGCTTTCTTT
J: TRBJ1-1
V: TRBV19
D: NA
size: few

CDR3: CASSVQISYEQYF
DNA: TGTGCCAGCAGTGTACAGATCTCCTACGAGCAGTACTTC
J: TRBJ2-7
V: TRBV27
D: NA
size: NA

CDR3: CASSFRPGLVSQPQHF
DNA: TGTGCCAGCAGCTTTAGGCCAGGGCTTGTGAGCCAGCCCCAGCATTTT
J: TRBJ1-5
V: TRBV28
D: NA
size: NA

CDR3: CATSRGGQGHPTYEQYF
DNA: TGTGCCACCAGCAGAGGAGGACAGGGACACCCAACCTACGAGCAGTACTTC
J: TRBJ2-7
V: TRBV15
D: TRBD1
size: NA

CDR3: CASSVGDSGMNTEAFF
DNA: TGTGCCAGCAGCGTCGGGGACAGCGGTATGAACACTGAAGCTTTCTTT
J: TRBJ1-1
V: TRBV9
D: TRBD1
size: once

CDR3: CATSREGQGGETQYF
DNA: TGTGCCACCAGCAGAGAGGGACAGGGAGGCGAGACCCAGTACTTC
J: TRBJ2-5
V: TRBV15
D: TRBD1
size: few

CDR3: CASSLSGAAESGNEQFF
DNA: TGTGCCAGCTCACTCAGCGGGGCAGCGGAGTCAGGGAATGAGCAGTTCTTC
J: TRBJ2-1
V: TRBV18
D: TRBD2
size: NA

CDR3: CASSLVFPEQYF
DNA: TGTGCCAGCAGCTTAGTCTTCCCGGAGCAGTACTTC
J: TRBJ2-7
V: TRBV7-8
D: NA
size: NA

CDR3: CASRWGGANVLTF
DNA: TGTGCCAGTAGGTGGGGCGGGGCCAACGTCCTGACTTTC
J: TRBJ2-6
V: TRBV19
D: NA
size: NA

CDR3: CASSILGIDSNQPQHF
DNA: TGTGCCAGCAGTATCCTAGGAATCGATAGCAATCAGCCCCAGCATTTT
J: TRBJ1-5
V: TRBV28
D: NA
size: NA

CDR3: CASSPGTGAYNEQFF
DNA: TGTGCCAGCAGCCCTGGGACAGGGGCTTACAATGAGCAGTTCTTC
J: TRBJ2-1
V: TRBV13
D: TRBD1
size: once

CDR3: CASSEFGLAETYNEQFF
DNA: TGTGCCAGCAGTGAATTCGGACTAGCGGAAACCTACAATGAGCAGTTCTTC
J: TRBJ2-1
V: TRBV27
D: TRBD2
size: NA

CDR3: CASSPVGVPYEQYF
DNA: TGTGCCAGCAGTCCCGTGGGAGTACCCTACGAGCAGTACTTC
J: TRBJ2-7
V: TRBV6-6
D: NA
size: NA